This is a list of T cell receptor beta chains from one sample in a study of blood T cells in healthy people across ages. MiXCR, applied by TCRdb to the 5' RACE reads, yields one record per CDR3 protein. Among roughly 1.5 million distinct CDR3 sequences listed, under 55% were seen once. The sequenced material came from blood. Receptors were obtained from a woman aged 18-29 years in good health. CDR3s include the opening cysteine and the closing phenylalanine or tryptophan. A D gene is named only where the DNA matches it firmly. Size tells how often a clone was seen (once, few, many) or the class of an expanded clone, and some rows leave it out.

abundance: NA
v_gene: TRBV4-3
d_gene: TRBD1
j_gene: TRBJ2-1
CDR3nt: TGCGCCAACAGCCAAGGGACAGCCACTACCTACAATGAGCAGTTCTTC
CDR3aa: CANSQGTATTYNEQFF

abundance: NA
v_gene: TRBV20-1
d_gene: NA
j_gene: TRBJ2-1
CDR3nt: TGCAGTGCTCAGGGGGGAATATCCTCGAAGGAGCAGTTCTTC
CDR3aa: CSAQGGISSKEQFF

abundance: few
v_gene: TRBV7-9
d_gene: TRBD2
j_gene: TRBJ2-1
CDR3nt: TGTGCCAGCAGCTCCCCGGGACTAGCGACGTCTGAGCAGTTCTTC
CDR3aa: CASSSPGLATSEQFF

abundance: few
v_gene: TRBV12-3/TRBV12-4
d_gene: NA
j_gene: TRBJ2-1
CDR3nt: TGTGCCAGCAGTTTATACAGGGAATCCAATGAGCAGTTCTTC
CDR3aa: CASSLYRESNEQFF

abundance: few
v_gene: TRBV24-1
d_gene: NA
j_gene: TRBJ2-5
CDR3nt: TGTGCCACCAGGGACAGCGCTTTGGAGACCCAGTACTTC
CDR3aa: CATRDSALETQYF

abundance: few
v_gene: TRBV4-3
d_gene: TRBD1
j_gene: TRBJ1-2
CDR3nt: TGTGCCAGCAGTCAAGACAGGGGAGTCGGCTACACCTTC
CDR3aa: CASSQDRGVGYTF

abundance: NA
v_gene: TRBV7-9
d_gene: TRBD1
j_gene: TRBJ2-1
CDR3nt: TGTGCCAGCAGCCCGTATCCCCACAGGGGTGAGGAGCAGTTCTTC
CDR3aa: CASSPYPHRGEEQFF

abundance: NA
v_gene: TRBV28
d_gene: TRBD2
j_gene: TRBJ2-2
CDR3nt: TGTGCCAGCAGTTTCTTGGGGGGGAGCGGGGAGCTGTTTTTT
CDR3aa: CASSFLGGSGELFF

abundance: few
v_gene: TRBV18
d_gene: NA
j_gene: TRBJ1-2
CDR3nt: TGTGCCAGCTCACCCTCGGACCCCGAAAACTATGGCTACACCTTC
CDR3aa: CASSPSDPENYGYTF

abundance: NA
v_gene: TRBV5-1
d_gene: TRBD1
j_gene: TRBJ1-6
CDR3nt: TGCGCCAGCAGCTTGGCCGGGACAGAAGATAATTCACCCCTCCACTTT
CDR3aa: CASSLAGTEDNSPLHF

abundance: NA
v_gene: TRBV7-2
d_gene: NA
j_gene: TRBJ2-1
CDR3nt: TGTGCCAGCAGCTTACCCCGGACAGTCTACAATGAGCAGTTCTTC
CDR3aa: CASSLPRTVYNEQFF

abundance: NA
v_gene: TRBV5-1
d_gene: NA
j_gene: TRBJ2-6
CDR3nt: TGCGCCAGCAGCTTGACGAGCCCTACAACCTCTGGGGCCAACGTCCTGACTTTC
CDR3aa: CASSLTSPTTSGANVLTF

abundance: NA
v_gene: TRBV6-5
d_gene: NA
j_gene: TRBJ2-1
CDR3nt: TGTGCCAGCAGTTACCCCCCATCAGAGCAGTTCTTC
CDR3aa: CASSYPPSEQFF

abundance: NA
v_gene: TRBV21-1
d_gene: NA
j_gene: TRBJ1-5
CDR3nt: TGTGCCAGCAGCAGGGGGGTCGACAGGTGGGGGGATCAGCCCCAGCATTTT
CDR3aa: CASSRGVDRWGDQPQHF

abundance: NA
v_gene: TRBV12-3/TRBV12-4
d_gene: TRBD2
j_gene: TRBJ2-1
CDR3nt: TGTGCCAGCAGTTTAGAAGCGGGAGGGGGGAATGAGCAGTTCTTC
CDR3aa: CASSLEAGGGNEQFF

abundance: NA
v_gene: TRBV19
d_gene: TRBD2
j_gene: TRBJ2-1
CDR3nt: TGTGCCAGTAGTACCAATCTAGCGGGGGGGCCTGGTGAGCAGTTCTTC
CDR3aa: CASSTNLAGGPGEQFF

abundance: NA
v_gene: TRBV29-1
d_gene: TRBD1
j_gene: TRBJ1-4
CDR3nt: TGCAGCGTTAGTGGGGACAGGGGGCTCGAAAAACTGTTTTTT
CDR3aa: CSVSGDRGLEKLFF

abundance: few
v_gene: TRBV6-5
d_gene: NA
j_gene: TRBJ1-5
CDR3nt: TGTGCCAGCCAGTCAGGCAATCAGCCCCAGCATTTT
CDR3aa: CASQSGNQPQHF

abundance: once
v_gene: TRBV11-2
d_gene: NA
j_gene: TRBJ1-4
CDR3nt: TGTGCCAGCAGCTTAGGGACCCAGGGTCAACTGTTTTTT
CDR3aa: CASSLGTQGQLFF

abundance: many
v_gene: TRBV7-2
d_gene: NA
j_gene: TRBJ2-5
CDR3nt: TGTGCCAGCAGCTTAGTTAGGGAGGAGACCCAGTACTTC
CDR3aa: CASSLVREETQYF

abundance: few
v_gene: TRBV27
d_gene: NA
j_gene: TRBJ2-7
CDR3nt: TGTGCCACGGCCGGGACGGCTGCCTACGAGCAGTACTTC
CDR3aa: CATAGTAAYEQYF

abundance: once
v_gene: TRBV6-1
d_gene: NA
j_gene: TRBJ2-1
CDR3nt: TGTGCCACCAAAGCAAACTACAATGAGCAGTTCTTC
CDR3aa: CATKANYNEQFF

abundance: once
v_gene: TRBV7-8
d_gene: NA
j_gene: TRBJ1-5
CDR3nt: TGTGCCAGCAGCTTAGAGGGACCTTATCAGCCCCAGCATTTT
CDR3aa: CASSLEGPYQPQHF

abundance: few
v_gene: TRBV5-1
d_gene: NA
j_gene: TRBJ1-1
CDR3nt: TGCGCCAGCAGCGCGAACAGGGAGGACACTGAAGCTTTCTTT
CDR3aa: CASSANREDTEAFF

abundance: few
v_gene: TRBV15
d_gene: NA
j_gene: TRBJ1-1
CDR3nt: TGTGCCACCAGCAGAGATTTCGGAGGGGGCACTGAAGCTTTCTTT
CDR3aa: CATSRDFGGGTEAFF

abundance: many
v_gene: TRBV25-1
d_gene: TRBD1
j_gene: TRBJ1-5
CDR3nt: TGTGCCACAGGGACAGGGGGTCAGCCCCAGCATTTT
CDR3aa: CATGTGGQPQHF

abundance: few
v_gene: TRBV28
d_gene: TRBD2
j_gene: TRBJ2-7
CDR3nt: TGTGCCAGCAGGACTAGCGGGAGGGCCTACGAGCAGTACTTC
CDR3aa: CASRTSGRAYEQYF

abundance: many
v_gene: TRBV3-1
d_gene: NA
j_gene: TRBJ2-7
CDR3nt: TGTGCCAGCAGCCAGACTCGGAGCTACGAGCAGTACTTC
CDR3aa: CASSQTRSYEQYF

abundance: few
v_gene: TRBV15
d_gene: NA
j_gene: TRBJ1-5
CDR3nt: TGTGCCACCAGCAGAGACTCTCTGGGCGCCACCAATCAGCCCCAGCATTTT
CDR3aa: CATSRDSLGATNQPQHF

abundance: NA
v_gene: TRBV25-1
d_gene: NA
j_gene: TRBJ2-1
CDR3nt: TGTGCCAGCAGTGAAAACGTCCCAAAACGGGAGACCCAGTTCTTC
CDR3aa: CASSENVPKRETQFF

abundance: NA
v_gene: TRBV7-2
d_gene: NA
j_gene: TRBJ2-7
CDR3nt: TGTGCCAGCAGCGGAAGTGGACGGGCCGTCTACGAGCAGTACTTC
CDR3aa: CASSGSGRAVYEQYF

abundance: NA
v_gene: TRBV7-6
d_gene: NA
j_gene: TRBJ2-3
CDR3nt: TGTGCCAGCAGCTTAGGTCCCGACCGGCCAGATACGCAGTATTTT
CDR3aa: CASSLGPDRPDTQYF

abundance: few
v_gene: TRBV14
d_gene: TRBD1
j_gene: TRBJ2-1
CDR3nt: TGTGCCAGCAGCCAAAGAACCGGGACAGGGGACAAAAAATTCTACAATGAGCAGTTCTTC
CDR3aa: CASSQRTGTGDKKFYNEQFF

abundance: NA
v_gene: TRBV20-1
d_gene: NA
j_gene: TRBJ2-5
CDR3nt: TGCAGTGCTAGAGACTTGCGACGAGTCGAGGAGACCCAGTACTTC
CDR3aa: CSARDLRRVEETQYF

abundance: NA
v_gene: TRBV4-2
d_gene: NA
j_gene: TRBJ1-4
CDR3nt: TGTGCCAGCAGCCAGTGGACGGCTAATGAAAAACTGTTTTTT
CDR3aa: CASSQWTANEKLFF

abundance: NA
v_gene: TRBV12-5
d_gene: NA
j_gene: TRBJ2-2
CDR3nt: TGTGCTAGTGGTTTGGGAACAGGGCCCGGGGAGCTGTTTTTT
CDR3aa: CASGLGTGPGELFF

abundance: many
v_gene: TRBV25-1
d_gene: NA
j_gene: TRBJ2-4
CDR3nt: TGTGCCAGCAGTGAAGTGTTGGGACTGGAGGCCAAAAACATTCAGTACTTC
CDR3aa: CASSEVLGLEAKNIQYF

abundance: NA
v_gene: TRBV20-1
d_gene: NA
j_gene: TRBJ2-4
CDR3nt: TGCAGTGCTAGAGAAGGGGGGTCGGACATTCAGTACTTC
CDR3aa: CSAREGGSDIQYF

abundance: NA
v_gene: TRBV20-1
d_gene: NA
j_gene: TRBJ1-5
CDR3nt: TGCAGTGCTACCACAGGAGGCCCGCCCCAGCATTTT
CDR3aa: CSATTGGPPQHF

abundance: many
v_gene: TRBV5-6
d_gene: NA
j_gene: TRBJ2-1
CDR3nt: TGTGCCAGCAGCTTGGTGGCTGAGCAGTTCTTC
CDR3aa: CASSLVAEQFF

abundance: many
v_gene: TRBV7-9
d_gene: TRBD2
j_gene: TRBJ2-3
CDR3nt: TGTGCCAGCAGCTTAGGATGGACTAGCGGGGGGGATACGCAGTATTTT
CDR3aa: CASSLGWTSGGDTQYF

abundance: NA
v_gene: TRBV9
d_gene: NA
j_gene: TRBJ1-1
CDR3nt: TGTGCCAGCACCATGGAGCCGAACACTGAAGCTTTCTTT
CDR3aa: CASTMEPNTEAFF

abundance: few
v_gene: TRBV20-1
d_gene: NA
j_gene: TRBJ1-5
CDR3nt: TGCAGTGCACCGGAGCAGGGAGGAACAAATAATCAGCCCCAGCATTTT
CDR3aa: CSAPEQGGTNNQPQHF

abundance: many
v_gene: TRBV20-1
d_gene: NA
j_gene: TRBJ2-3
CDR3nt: TGCAGTGCTAGAGACCTCAGGGACTCCACAGATACGCAGTATTTT
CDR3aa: CSARDLRDSTDTQYF

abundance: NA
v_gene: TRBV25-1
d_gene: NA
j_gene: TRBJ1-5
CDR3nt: TGTGCCAGCAGTCCAAAAGAAACTACGAACGGGGGAGATAGCAATCAGCCCCAGCATTTT
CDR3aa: CASSPKETTNGGDSNQPQHF

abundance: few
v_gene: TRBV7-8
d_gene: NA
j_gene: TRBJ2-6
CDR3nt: TGTGCCAGCAGCAAAACCAATTCTGGGGCCAACGTCCTGACTTTC
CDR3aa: CASSKTNSGANVLTF

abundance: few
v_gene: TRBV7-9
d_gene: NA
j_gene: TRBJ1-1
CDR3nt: TGTGCCAGCAGGCGAGGACAGATCACTGAAGCTTTCTTT
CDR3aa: CASRRGQITEAFF

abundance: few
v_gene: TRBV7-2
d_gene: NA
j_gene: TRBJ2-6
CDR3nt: TGTGCCAGCAGCCAATTAGCAATCTCTGGGGCCAACGTCCTGACTTTC
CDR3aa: CASSQLAISGANVLTF